A single sample gave rise to the 3 T cell receptor beta chains below, sequenced in a study of T cells in Graves' hyperthyroidism and ophthalmopathy (dated by TCRdb to about 2019). Receptor amplification or capture employed multiplex PCR. The sample was run on an Illumina HiSeq 2000. Amplification of TCR beta CDR3 regions was carried out from RNA transcripts. For the first round of RT-PCR on the TCR CDR3, the HTBI primer set was used together with the Qiagen OneStep RT-PCR kit. TCRdb trimmed public reads at Q25 via fastp, called clones via MiXCR and kept in-frame beta chains. When rows share a CDR3 protein, they turn into one entry using the most common DNA and genes. The sample table shows some 760,000 distinct CDR3 sequences, and about 15% are seen once. The ten largest clones take up approximately 10% of the sample. Sequencing was done on a sample of blood. Source of these receptors: a woman in her late teens or twenties with Graves' hyperthyroidism.

Many counts were recorded for this clonotype. This chain connects TRBV7-2 to TRBJ1-2, with D possibly being TRBD1 (5 bases). V lost 5 bases and J lost 4, with 17 bases in between. Germline CDR1 is SGHTA and CDR2 is FQGNSA. The CDR3 contains 15 residues. Written as DNA, the CDR3 is TGTGCCAGCAGCCCGTACCGGGACGGGAGCTATGGCTACACCTTC. Amino acid sequence: CASSPYRDGSYGYTF.

This clonotype turned up a few times. The rearrangement links TRBV19 to TRBJ2-6, with unresolved D. Germline V gene sequence: CDR1 LNHDA, CDR2 SQIVND (reference sequence). V was pared by 1 base and J by 0 bases, with 4 bases between. This CDR3 spans 15 amino acids. The chain's CDR3 is CASSIGSSGANVLTF. CDR3 coding DNA: TGTGCCAGTAGTATAGGTTCCTCTGGGGCCAACGTCCTGACTTTC.

This clonotype was detected a few times. The junction differs from germline at one of its ends, possibly a read error. V and J are TRBV4-3 and TRBJ2-2, with TRBD1 as a possible D gene (6 bases). The V gene's germline CDR1 is LGHNA and CDR2 YSLEER. The CDR3 is 17 residues long. CDR3 amino acids: CASGQEYAGVMTGELFF. As DNA, the CDR3 is TGCGCCAGCGGCCAAGAATATGCAGGGGTGATGACCGGGGAGCTGTTTTTT.